Following are 22 T cell receptor beta chains from one sample sequenced in a study of T cell responses to AZD1222 COVID-19 vaccine. TCRdb's table, derived via immunoSEQ multiplex PCR, lists solely in-frame clones and lacks some. This sample has 150,000 to 200,000 clones, with almost 90% found just once. Specimen: peripheral blood, collected on day 0 of AZD1222 vaccination. Receptors were obtained from an adult in good health.

The chain carries TRBV11-2 and TRBJ1-1; D ambiguous. The V gene lost 4 bases and the J gene lost 0 bases, with 6 bases spanning the gap. Germline CDR1 is SGHAT and CDR2 is FQNNGV. The CDR3 consists of 13 residues. The DNA of the CDR3 is TGTGCCAGCAGCTCCGATATGAACACTGAAGCTTTCTTT. Amino acids: CASSSDMNTEAFF.

The rearrangement joins TRBV19 to TRBJ2-7; 10 nucleotides line up with TRBD2. V shed 2 bases and J 5 bases; nucleotides not matched to a gene: 12. CDR3 length: 17 amino acids. Germline V gene sequence: CDR1 LNHDA, CDR2 SQIVND (reference sequence). Here the CDR3 reads CASSIRLAGASGNEQYF. The CDR3, as DNA: TGTGCCAGTAGTATAAGGCTAGCGGGAGCCTCGGGGAACGAGCAGTACTTC.

The sample holds a few counts of this clone. V and J are TRBV27 and TRBJ1-2, with D perhaps TRBD1 (6 bases). The germline gives CDR1 MNHEY, CDR2 SMNVEV (reference sequence). The CDR3 consists of 15 residues. With 5 bases removed from V and 2 bases from J, the gap between germline ends came to 15 bases. The CDR3 sequence is CASSTRQETNYGYTF. The CDR3 DNA is TGTGCCAGCAGTACCAGACAGGAGACAAACTATGGCTACACCTTC.

This clone has only one observation. The V and J genes are TRBV6-5 and TRBJ1-3, with D unclear. From germline, CDR1 is MNHEY and CDR2 SVGAGI. V was pared by 5 bases and J by 5 bases, with 10 bases between. This CDR3 has 13 amino acids. The CDR3 spells CASSPGTRNTIYF. The CDR3 DNA reads TGTGCCAGCAGTCCGGGCACCCGAAACACCATATATTTT.

The chain recombines TRBV19 with TRBJ2-7, with 7 bases identical to TRBD1. The length of the CDR3 is 14 residues. V lost 3 bases and J lost 2; bases outside the gene matches: 4. CDR1 and CDR2 from the germline V gene are LNHDA and SQIVND (reference sequence). The CDR3 sequence: CASSIRDRPYEQYF. The CDR3 region has the DNA TGTGCCAGTAGTATCCGGGACAGACCCTACGAGCAGTACTTC.

J is TRBJ2-3 and V is TRBV27, with unresolved D. The CDR3 has 15 residues. The V end lost 3 bases, the J end lost 5 bases, and 15 bases lay between the germline ends. Germline CDR1 reads MNHEY; CDR2 reads SMNVEV (reference sequence). The DNA of the CDR3 is TGTGCCAGCAGTTTCCTCCCTCACCAGGTAGATACGCAGTATTTT. Translating gives CASSFLPHQVDTQYF.

V gene TRBV5-6 combines with J gene TRBJ2-3; the D is unclear. CDR1 and CDR2 from the germline V gene are SGHDT and YYEEEE. The CDR3 sequence is 15 residues long. With 4 bases removed from V and 0 bases from J, the gap between germline ends came to 12 bases. DNA of the CDR3: TGTGCCAGCAGCGCCACCACACATAGCACAGATACGCAGTATTTT. Translation gives CASSATTHSTDTQYF.

The CDR3 DNA is TGTGCCAGTAGTATTATAAGGGACACTGAAGCTTTCTTT. It encodes CASSIIRDTEAFF. The gene calls are TRBV19 and TRBJ1-1, with D hard to call. Germline V gives CDR1 LNHDA, CDR2 SQIVND (reference sequence). There are 13 residues in the CDR3. V lost 3 bases to trimming and J lost 3 bases, with 8 bases between them.

The rearrangement links TRBV7-9 to TRBJ2-5; no reliable D call. The V and J ends lost 4 bases and 1 base respectively, with 22 bases between them. CDR1 SEHNR and CDR2 FQNEAQ come from the germline V gene (reference sequence). The CDR3 sequence is 18 residues long. CDR3 amino acids: CASSYPLHNTKSQETQYF. CDR3 coding DNA: TGTGCCAGCAGCTACCCCCTTCACAACACCAAATCCCAAGAGACCCAGTACTTC.

The rearrangement uses TRBV5-8 and TRBJ1-6; D is unclear. V shed 4 bases and J shed 8 bases, with 16 bases lying between them. The CDR3 spans 15 residues. Germline loops: CDR1 SGHTS, CDR2 YDEGEE. CDR3 nucleotides: TGTGCCAGCAGCCCCCGTGGATTGAGGTATTCACCCCTCCACTTT. Amino acid sequence: CASSPRGLRYSPLHF.

The chain couples TRBV3-1 (or the pseudogene TRBV3-2) to TRBJ1-2; D might be TRBD1 (6 bases). Germline CDR1 LGHDT, CDR2 YNNKEL (reference sequence). CDR3 length: 16 residues. The ends were cut back, 1 base at V and 0 bases at J, with 12 bases in the middle. In DNA form, the CDR3 reads TGTGCCAGCAGCCAAGCGCCCCAGGGGACTAACTATGGCTACACCTTC. Translated, it gives CASSQAPQGTNYGYTF.

The gene calls are TRBV28 and TRBJ2-1, with TRBD2 identical over 10 bases. Germline values: CDR1 MDHEN, CDR2 SYDVKM. The V segment lost 9 bases and the J segment 0 bases; nucleotides outside the gene matches: 8. This CDR3 comprises 16 residues. The CDR3, as DNA: TGTGCCAGTGTACTAGCGGGGTACAACTCCTACAATGAGCAGTTCTTC. Translated: CASVLAGYNSYNEQFF. The complete variable domain, with remaining parts taken from reference TRBV28 and TRBJ2-1, reads DVKVTQSSRYLVKRTGEKVFLECVQDMDHENMFWYRQDPGLGLRLIYFSYDVKMKEKGDIPEGYSVSREKKERFSLILESASTNQTSMYLCASVLAGYNSYNEQFFGPGTRLTVL.

The chain employs TRBV28 and TRBJ2-1; 8 nucleotides agree with TRBD1. Germline-derived CDR1 and CDR2 are MDHEN and SYDVKM. Trimming at V came to 8 bases and at J to 0 bases, leaving 18 bases not matched to a gene. The CDR3 runs to 19 residues. This CDR3 is CASGGIAPKTGGSYNEQFF. The CDR3 DNA is TGTGCCAGCGGGGGGATAGCCCCCAAAACAGGGGGCTCCTACAATGAGCAGTTCTTC. Complete variable domain (other parts from reference TRBV28 and TRBJ2-1): DVKVTQSSRYLVKRTGEKVFLECVQDMDHENMFWYRQDPGLGLRLIYFSYDVKMKEKGDIPEGYSVSREKKERFSLILESASTNQTSMYLCASGGIAPKTGGSYNEQFFGPGTRLTVL.

The rearrangement links TRBV9 to TRBJ2-5; possible D gene TRBD1, 6 bases. The germline CDR1 and CDR2 sequences are SGDLS and YYNGEE. Between the trimmed V and J ends, which lost 1 base and 2 bases, there was a span of 12 bases. The CDR3 sequence is 15 residues long. For the CDR3, the DNA is TGTGCCAGCAGCGTAAATTCTGGACAGCAAGAGACCCAGTACTTC. Protein product: CASSVNSGQQETQYF.

The chain employs TRBV6-2 or TRBV6-3 and TRBJ2-3; TRBD2 matches 8 bases. Losses at the gene ends were 2 bases for V and 1 base for J; bases not matched to a gene: 5. Germline CDR1 MNHEY, CDR2 SVGEGT. This CDR3 spans 16 amino acids. This CDR3 is CASSYDRGGGTDTQYF. CDR3 coding DNA: TGTGCCAGCAGTTACGATCGGGGGGGCGGCACAGATACGCAGTATTTT.

Concerning this clone itself: Other nucleotide sequences from this sample produce the same CDR3. The chain employs TRBV12-3 or TRBV12-4 and TRBJ1-1; TRBD1 is a possible D gene (5 bases). V lost 2 bases and J 2 bases, leaving 6 bases between the germline ends. The CDR3 has 13 residues. The CDR3 bases are TGTGCCAGCAGTTTACAGGGCAACACTGAAGCTTTCTTT. Protein sequence: CASSLQGNTEAFF.

The J gene is TRBJ2-7, the V gene TRBV6-2 or TRBV6-3; maybe TRBD1 (5 bases). Looked up from germline, CDR1 is MNHEY and CDR2 is SVGEGT. CDR3 length: 12 amino acids. Trimming removed 6 bases from V and 4 bases from J, with 10 bases in between. The CDR3 is CASSRDSYEQYF. CDR3 nucleotides: TGTGCCAGCAGCCGAGACAGTTACGAGCAGTACTTC.

The chain uses TRBV30 and TRBJ2-3; TRBD2 matches 10 bases. Germline CDR1 and CDR2: GTSNPN and SVGIG (reference sequence). The CDR3 has 13 residues. V lost 5 bases and J lost 8; bases outside the gene matches: 7. CDR3 sequence: CAWLSGRAGTQYF. CDR3 nucleotides: TGTGCCTGGTTGAGCGGGAGGGCGGGTACGCAGTATTTT.

V gene TRBV7-9 combines with J gene TRBJ1-2; D unresolved. The germline V gene encodes CDR1 SEHNR and CDR2 FQNEAQ (reference sequence). This CDR3 contains 14 residues. V lost 5 bases, J lost 5 bases, and 15 bases lay in between. The CDR3 coding sequence is TGTGCCAGCAGCCCGGACGAGGACGGTTATGGCTACACCTTC. Translation gives CASSPDEDGYGYTF.

This chain uses TRBV2 with TRBJ2-1; unclear D gene. The CDR3 sequence is 13 residues long. CDR1 and CDR2 (germline): SNHLY, FYNNEI. Trimming cost V 2 bases and J 2 bases, with 4 bases left between them. CDR3 amino acids: CASSERTYNEQFF. The CDR3 nucleotides read TGTGCCAGCAGTGAACGGACCTACAATGAGCAGTTCTTC.

This clone was detected only a few times. J is TRBJ1-5 and V is TRBV3-1 (or the pseudogene TRBV3-2), with unresolved D. Germline V gives CDR1 LGHDT, CDR2 YNNKEL (reference sequence). Deletions cut 3 bases from V and 0 bases from J, with 6 bases between. This CDR3 is 14 amino acids long. For the CDR3, the DNA is TGTGCCAGCAGCCACCCTCTTAGCAATCAGCCCCAGCATTTT. As protein: CASSHPLSNQPQHF.

CDR3 in DNA: TGTGCCACCAGTGAAGACCCTGGGAGGACAGATACGCAGTATTTT. Residues: CATSEDPGRTDTQYF. The genes are TRBV24-1 and TRBJ2-3; D is perhaps TRBD2 (6 bases). This CDR3 is 15 amino acids long. From germline, CDR1 is KGHDR and CDR2 SFDVKD. Between the trimmed V and J ends, which lost 4 bases and 3 bases, there was a span of 13 bases.